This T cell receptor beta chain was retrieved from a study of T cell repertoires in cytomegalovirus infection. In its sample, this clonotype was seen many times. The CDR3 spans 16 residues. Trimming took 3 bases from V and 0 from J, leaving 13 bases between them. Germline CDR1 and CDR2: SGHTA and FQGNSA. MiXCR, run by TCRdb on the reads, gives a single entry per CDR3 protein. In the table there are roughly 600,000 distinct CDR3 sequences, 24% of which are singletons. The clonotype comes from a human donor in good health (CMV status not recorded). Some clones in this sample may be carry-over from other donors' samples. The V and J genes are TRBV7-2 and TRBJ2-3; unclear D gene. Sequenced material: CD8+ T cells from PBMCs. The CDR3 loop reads CASSFPRTKSTDTQYF. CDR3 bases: TGTGCCAGCAGCTTCCCTCGGACCAAGAGCACAGATACGCAGTATTTT. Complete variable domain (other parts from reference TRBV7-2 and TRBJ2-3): GAGVSQSPSNKVTEKGKDVELRCDPISGHTALYWYRQSLGQGLEFLIYFQGNSAPDKSGLPSDRFSAERTGGSVSTLTIQRTQQEDSAVYLCASSFPRTKSTDTQYFGPGTRLTVL.